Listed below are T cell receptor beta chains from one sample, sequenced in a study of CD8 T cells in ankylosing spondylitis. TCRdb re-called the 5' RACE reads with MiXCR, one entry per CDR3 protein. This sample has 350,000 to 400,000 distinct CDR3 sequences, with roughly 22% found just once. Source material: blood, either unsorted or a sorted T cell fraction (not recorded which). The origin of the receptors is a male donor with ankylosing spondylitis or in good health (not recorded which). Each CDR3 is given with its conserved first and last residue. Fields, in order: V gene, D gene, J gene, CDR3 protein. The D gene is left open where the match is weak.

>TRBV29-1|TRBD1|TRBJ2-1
CSVEGTASYNEQFF
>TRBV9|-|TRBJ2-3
CASSVGGATQYF
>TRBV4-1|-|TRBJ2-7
CASSQDVYYEQYF
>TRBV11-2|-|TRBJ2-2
CASSLAGGTPPGGELFF
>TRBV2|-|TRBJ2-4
CASSEAQGGAKNIQYF
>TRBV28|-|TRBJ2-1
CASSLYPGISSYNEQFF
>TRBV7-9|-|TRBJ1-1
CASSLAIHTEAFF
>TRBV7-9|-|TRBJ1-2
CASSLPHEGTGGYTF
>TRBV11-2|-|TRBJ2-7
CASSILPLEQYF
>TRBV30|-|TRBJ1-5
CAWSTRGGYRPQHF
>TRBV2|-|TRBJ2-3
CASSSETFDTDTQYF
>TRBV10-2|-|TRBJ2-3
CASSPTSRTDTQYF
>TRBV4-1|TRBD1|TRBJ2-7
CASSQVTGTYEQYF
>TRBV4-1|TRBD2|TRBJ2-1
CASSLTSDNEQFF
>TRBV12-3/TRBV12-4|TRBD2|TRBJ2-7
CASRLAGGGYEQYF
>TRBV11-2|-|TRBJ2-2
CASSSGVTAGELFF
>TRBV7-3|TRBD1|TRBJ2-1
CASSRDRGAYNEQFF
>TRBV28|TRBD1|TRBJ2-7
CASSFLRGPYEQYF
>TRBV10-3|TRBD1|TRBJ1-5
CAISESVAGGQPQHF
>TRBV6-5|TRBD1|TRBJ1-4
CASSSSLDREVGKLFF
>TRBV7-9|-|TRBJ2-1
CASSLMRGGWGEQFF
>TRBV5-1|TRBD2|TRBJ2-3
CASSLNVDLAGTDTQYF
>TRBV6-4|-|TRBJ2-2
CASSEINTGELFF
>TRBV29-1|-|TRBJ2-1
CSAPGLRDSYNEQFF
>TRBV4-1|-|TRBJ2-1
CASSGDASSYNEQFF
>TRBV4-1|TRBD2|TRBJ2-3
CASSQATTSATDTQYF
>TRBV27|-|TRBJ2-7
CASKDRGLGQYF
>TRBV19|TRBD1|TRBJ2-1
CASSIMGGQGASHEQFF
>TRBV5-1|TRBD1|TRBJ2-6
CASSLPEDRGLSGANVLTF
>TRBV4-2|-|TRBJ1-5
CASSQGGGGLENQPQHF
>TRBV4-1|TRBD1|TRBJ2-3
CASSQGQGIDTQYF
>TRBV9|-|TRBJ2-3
CASSPGGGPSDTQYF
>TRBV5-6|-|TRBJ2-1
CASSPEGQLYNEQFF
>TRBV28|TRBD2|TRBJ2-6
CASSRTSGEFSGANVLTF
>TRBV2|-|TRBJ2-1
CASSEDAGLNEQFF
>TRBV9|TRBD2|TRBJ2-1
CASSASGTSGVNEQFF
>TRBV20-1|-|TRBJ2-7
CSAPESKGSLEQYF
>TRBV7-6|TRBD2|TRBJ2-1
CASSPRGLAGRDEQFF
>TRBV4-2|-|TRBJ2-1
CASSQVPDNEQFF
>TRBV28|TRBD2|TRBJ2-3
CASSQGLAGATDTQYF
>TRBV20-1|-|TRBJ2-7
CSARDQGYPTRFSYEQYF
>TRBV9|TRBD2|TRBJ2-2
CASREGNGELFF
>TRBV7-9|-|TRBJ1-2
CAIEPRLYGYTF